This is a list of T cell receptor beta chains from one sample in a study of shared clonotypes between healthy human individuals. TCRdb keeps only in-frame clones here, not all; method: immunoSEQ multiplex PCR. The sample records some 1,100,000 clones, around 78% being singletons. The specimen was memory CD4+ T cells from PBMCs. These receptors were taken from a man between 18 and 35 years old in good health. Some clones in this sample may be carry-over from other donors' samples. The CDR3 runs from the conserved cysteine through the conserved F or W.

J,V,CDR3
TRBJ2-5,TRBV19,CASTSQGVETQYF
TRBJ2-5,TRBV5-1,CASSLAGTSQETQYF
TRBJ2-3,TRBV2,CASSGSHSTDTQYF
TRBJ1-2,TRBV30,CAWSVNTNYGYTF
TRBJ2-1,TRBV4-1,CASSQDRSGKSYNEQFF
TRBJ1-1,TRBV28,CASSKGQYTEAFF
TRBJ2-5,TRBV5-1,CASSTGQSQETQYF
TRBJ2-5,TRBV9,CASSVGSGQETQYF
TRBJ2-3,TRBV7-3,CASSSGLAAPGTQYF
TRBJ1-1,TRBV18,CASSVGRNTEAFF
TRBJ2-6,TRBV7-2,CASSFSGANVLTF
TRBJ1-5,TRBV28,CASNKQRGNQPQHF
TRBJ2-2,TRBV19,CASSIDRAGRIGELFF
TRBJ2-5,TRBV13,CASSLSRGAETQYF
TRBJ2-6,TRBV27,CASSPGTGANVLTF
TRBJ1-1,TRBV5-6,CASSTTGSRFF
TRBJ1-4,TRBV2,CASRTGTGEKKLFF
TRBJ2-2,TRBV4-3,CASSPGQGATGELFF
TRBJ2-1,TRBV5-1,CATSRGSSYNEQFF
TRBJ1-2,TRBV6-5,CASSSGTGRGYTF
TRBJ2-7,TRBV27,CASSLRDRPSEQYF
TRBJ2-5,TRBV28,CASSSPGEQETQYF
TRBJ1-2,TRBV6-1,CASSASGTGIVRGYTF
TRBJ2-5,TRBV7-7,CASSHNLGGQEETQYF
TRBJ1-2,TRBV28,CASRQRDRTNYGYTF
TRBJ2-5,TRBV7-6,CASSLGLETQYF
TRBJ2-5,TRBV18,CASSLGVSDQYF
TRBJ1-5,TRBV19,CASSIVGGRQPQHF
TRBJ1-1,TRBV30,CAWRRPALGGTEAFF
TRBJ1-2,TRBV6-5,CASSYSMGNGYTF
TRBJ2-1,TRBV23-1,CASSQATGTSGSEQFF
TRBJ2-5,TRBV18,CASSPQRVSQETQYF
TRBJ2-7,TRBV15,CATSRGGGTPYEQYF
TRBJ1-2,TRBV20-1,CSADFNYGYTF
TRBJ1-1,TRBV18,CASLLIEDTEAFF
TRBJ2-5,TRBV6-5,CASSYFLQETQYF
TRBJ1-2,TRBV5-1,CASSETTGGGWGYTF
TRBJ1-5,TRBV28,CASSLAGAQYSNQPQHF
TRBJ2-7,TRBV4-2,CASSQELANPSYEQYF
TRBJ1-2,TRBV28,CASSLWESLQGPNYGYTF
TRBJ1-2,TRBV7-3,CASSPTGTENYGYTF